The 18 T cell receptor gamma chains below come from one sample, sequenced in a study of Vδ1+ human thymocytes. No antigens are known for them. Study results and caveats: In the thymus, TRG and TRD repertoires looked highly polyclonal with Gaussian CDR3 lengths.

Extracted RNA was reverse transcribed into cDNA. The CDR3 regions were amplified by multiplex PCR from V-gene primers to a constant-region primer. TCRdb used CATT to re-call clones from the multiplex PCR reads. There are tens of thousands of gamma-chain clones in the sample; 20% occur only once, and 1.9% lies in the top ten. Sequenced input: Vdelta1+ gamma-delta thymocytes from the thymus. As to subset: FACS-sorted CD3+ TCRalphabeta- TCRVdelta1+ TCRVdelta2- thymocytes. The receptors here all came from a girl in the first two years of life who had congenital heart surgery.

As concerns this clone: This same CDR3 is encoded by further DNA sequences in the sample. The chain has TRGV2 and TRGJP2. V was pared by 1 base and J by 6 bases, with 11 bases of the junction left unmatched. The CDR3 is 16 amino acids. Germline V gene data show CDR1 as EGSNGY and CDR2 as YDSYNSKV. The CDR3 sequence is CATWDGPRRGDWIKTF. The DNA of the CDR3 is TGTGCCACCTGGGACGGCCCCCGTAGGGGTGATTGGATCAAGACGTTT.

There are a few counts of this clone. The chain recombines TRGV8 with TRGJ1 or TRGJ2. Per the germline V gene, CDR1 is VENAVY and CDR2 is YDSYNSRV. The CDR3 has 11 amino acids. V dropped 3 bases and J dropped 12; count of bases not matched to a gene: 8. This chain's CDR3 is CATWDSIMKLF. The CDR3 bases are TGTGCCACCTGGGATTCTATAATGAAACTCTTT.

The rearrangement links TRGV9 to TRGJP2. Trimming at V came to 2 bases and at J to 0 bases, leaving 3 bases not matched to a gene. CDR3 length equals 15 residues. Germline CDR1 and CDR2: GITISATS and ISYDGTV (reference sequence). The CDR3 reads CALWEADSSDWIKTF. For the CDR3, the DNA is TGTGCCTTGTGGGAGGCGGATAGTAGTGATTGGATCAAGACGTTT.

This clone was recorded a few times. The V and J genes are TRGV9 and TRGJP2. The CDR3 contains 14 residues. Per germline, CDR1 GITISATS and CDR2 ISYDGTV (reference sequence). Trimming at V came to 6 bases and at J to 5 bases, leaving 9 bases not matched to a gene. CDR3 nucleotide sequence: TGTGCCTTGTGGTCATCCTCGAGTGATTGGATCAAGACGTTT. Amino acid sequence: CALWSSSSDWIKTF.

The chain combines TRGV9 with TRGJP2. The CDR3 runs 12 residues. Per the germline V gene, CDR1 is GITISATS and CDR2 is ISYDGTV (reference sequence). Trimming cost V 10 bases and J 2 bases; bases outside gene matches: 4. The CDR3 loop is CAFRSSDWIKTF. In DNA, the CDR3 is TGTGCCTTCCGGAGTAGTGATTGGATCAAGACGTTT.

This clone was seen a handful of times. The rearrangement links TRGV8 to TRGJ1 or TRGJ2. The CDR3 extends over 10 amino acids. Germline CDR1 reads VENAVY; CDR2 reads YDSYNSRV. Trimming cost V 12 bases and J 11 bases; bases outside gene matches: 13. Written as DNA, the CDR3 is TGTGCCGTCGGTGACCCTCAGAAACTCTTT. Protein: CAVGDPQKLF.

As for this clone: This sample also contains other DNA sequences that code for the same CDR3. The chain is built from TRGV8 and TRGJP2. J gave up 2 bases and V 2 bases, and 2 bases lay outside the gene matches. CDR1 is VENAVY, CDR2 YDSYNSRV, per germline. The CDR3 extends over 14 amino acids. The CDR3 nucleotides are TGTGCCACCTGGGATACCAGTAGTGATTGGATCAAGACGTTT. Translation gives CATWDTSSDWIKTF.

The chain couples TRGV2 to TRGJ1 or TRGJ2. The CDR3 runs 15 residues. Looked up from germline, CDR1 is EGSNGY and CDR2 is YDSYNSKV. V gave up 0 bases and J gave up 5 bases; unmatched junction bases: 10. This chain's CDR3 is CATWDGMTPHYKKLF. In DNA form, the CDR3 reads TGTGCCACCTGGGACGGGATGACCCCCCATTATAAGAAACTCTTT.

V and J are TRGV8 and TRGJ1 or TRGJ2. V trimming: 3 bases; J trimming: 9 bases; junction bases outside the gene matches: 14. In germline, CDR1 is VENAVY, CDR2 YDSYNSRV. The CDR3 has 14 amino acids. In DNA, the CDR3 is TGTGCCACCTGGGATCTCGACATTGGAAGTAAGAAACTCTTT. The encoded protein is CATWDLDIGSKKLF.

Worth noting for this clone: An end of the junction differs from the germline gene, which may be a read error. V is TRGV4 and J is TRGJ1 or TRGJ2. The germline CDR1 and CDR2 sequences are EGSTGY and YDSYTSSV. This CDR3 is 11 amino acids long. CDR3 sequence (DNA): TGTGCCACCTGTGATGGAATTAAGAAACTCTTT. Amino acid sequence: CATCDGIKKLF.

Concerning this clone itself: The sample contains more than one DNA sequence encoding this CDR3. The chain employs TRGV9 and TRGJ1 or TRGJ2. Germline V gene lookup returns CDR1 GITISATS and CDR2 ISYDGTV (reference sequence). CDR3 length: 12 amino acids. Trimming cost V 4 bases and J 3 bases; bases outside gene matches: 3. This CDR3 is CALWDPYYKKLF. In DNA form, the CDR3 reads TGTGCCTTGTGGGACCCTTATTATAAGAAACTCTTT.

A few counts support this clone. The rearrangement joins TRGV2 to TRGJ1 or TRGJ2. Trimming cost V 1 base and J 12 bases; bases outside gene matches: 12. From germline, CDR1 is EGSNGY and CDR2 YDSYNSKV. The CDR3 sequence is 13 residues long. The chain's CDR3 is CATWDGSLGGKLF. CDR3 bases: TGTGCCACCTGGGACGGCTCTCTAGGGGGGAAACTCTTT.

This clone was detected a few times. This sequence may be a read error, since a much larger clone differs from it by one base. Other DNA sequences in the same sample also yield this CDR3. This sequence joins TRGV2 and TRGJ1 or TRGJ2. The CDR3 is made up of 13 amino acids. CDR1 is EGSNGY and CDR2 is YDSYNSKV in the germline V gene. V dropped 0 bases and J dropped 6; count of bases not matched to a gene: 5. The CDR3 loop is CATWDGRSYKKLF. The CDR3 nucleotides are TGTGCCACCTGGGACGGGCGGTCTTATAAGAAACTCTTT.

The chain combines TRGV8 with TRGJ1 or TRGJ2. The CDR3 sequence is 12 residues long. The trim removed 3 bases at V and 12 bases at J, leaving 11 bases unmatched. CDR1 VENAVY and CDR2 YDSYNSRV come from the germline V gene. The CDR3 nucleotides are TGTGCCACCTGGGATCGCGATGGAGGGAAACTCTTT. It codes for CATWDRDGGKLF.

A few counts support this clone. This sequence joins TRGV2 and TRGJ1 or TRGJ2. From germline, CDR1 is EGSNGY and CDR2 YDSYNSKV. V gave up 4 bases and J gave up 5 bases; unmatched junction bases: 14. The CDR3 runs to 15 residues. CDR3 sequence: CATWEVLGRDYKKLF. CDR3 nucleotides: TGTGCCACCTGGGAGGTCTTAGGTCGGGATTATAAGAAACTCTTT.

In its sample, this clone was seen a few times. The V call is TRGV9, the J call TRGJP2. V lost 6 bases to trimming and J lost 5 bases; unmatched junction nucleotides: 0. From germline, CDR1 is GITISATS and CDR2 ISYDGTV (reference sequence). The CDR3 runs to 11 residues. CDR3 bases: TGTGCCTTGTGGAGTGATTGGATCAAGACGTTT. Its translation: CALWSDWIKTF.

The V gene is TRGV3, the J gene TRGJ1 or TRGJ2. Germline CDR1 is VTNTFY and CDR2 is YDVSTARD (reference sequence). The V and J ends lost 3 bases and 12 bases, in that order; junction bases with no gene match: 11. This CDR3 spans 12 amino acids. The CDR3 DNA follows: TGTGCCACCTGGGACGGGCCGGGGAGGAAACTCTTT. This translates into CATWDGPGRKLF.

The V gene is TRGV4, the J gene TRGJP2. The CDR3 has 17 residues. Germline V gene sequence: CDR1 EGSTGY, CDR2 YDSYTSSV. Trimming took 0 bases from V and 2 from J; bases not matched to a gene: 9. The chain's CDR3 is CATWDGPHESSDWIKTF. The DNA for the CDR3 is TGTGCCACCTGGGATGGGCCCCATGAAAGTAGTGATTGGATCAAGACGTTT.